The 30 T cell receptor beta chains below all came from one sample that was sequenced in a study of PD-1 blockade in classical Hodgkin lymphoma. Sequencing was performed with immunoSEQ multiplex PCR; in TCRdb, only in-frame clones are kept and a portion is missing. The sample includes 75,000 to 100,000 clones, 85% to 95% of them seen just once. Stated time point: cycle 4 day 1 (C4D1), after more than five weeks of nivolumab. Patients all relapsed after autologous stem cell transplantation, and there was variation in brentuximab vedotin exposure. Sequencing was performed on peripheral blood mononuclear cells (PBMCs), taken before the fourth cycle of nivolumab. Source of these receptors: a human donor with classical Hodgkin lymphoma.

The chain couples TRBV18 to TRBJ1-5; D is ambiguous. This CDR3 region has 15 residues. Germline V CDR1 and CDR2: KGHSH, LQKENI. Between the trimmed V and J ends, which lost 3 bases and 4 bases, there was a span of 13 bases. CDR3 in DNA: TGTGCCAGCTCACCTCAGGAGGTAGGGAATCAGCCCCAGCATTTT. This encodes CASSPQEVGNQPQHF.

V usage is TRBV5-1 and J usage is TRBJ1-2; TRBD1 is a possible D gene (5 bases). Trimming shortened V by 5 bases and J by 2 bases, and 16 bases separated the two germline ends. Per germline, CDR1 SGHRS and CDR2 YFSETQ. The CDR3 length is 15 residues. CDR3 DNA sequence: TGCGCCAGCAGGGCTTCGGAGGGGAAGAACTATGGCTACACCTTC. It yields the protein CASRASEGKNYGYTF.

The J gene is TRBJ2-3, the V gene TRBV30; 9 positions match TRBD2. Germline assignment: CDR1 GTSNPN and CDR2 SVGIG (reference sequence). The ends lost 7 bases at V and 5 bases at J; junction bases unmatched: 13. This CDR3 region has 15 residues. This CDR3 is CASTLAGGYEDTQYF. The CDR3 DNA sequence: TGTGCCTCGACCCTGGCGGGAGGGTATGAAGATACGCAGTATTTT.

The rearrangement uses TRBV27 and TRBJ2-2, with TRBD1 matching 8 bases. The length of the CDR3 is 18 residues. V lost 6 bases and J lost 4; bases outside the gene matches: 16. CDR1 is MNHEY, CDR2 SMNVEV, per germline (reference sequence). The CDR3 DNA sequence: TGTGCCAGCAGCTTCGGCCCTCCGGACAGGGCTGGCACCGGGGAGCTGTTTTTT. It encodes CASSFGPPDRAGTGELFF.

This clone appeared once. The V call is TRBV9, the J call TRBJ2-2; D is undetermined. CDR1 is SGDLS, CDR2 YYNGEE, per germline. V was clipped by 4 bases and J by 4 bases, with 17 bases between them. There are 16 residues in the CDR3. The CDR3, as DNA: TGTGCCAGCAGCATTAGGGCACAGCGAGTCACCGGGGAGCTGTTTTTT. Its translation is CASSIRAQRVTGELFF.

This chain links TRBV27 with TRBJ1-2; D call uncertain. Germline V gene lookup returns CDR1 MNHEY and CDR2 SMNVEV (reference sequence). CDR3 length equals 16 residues. Trimming removed 3 bases at V and 5 bases at J, with 19 bases between. In nucleotides, the CDR3 is TGTGCCAGCAGTTTTGCCATGATGGGAGGGATTTATGGCTACACCTTC. This gives the protein CASSFAMMGGIYGYTF.

The gene calls are TRBV9 and TRBJ1-2; 10 nucleotides align to TRBD1. The CDR3 has 16 residues. Per germline, CDR1 SGDLS and CDR2 YYNGEE. Trimming took 3 bases from V and 7 from J; bases not matched to a gene: 12. For the CDR3, the DNA is TGTGCCAGCAGCGCCGCCGAGGACAGGGGGATTTTTGGCTACACCTTC. This encodes CASSAAEDRGIFGYTF.

V gene TRBV6-1 combines with J gene TRBJ2-6; 7 bases fit TRBD2. V trimming: 2 bases; J trimming: 0 bases; junction bases outside the gene matches: 13. Germline V gives CDR1 MNHNS, CDR2 SASEGT. The CDR3 extends over 20 amino acids. Here the CDR3 DNA reads TGTGCCAGCAGTGAAACTACGCTCCTTGGGGGGGTCTCTGGGGCCAACGTCCTGACTTTC. This encodes CASSETTLLGGVSGANVLTF.

This clone was counted a single time. The chain links TRBV14 to TRBJ2-7, with a tentative D call TRBD2 (6 bases). Trimming removed 1 base at V and 3 bases at J, with 16 bases between. The CDR3 has 16 amino acids. Germline values: CDR1 SGHDN, CDR2 FVKESK. The chain's CDR3 is CASSQGLASEIYEQYF. The CDR3 DNA follows: TGTGCCAGCAGCCAAGGTTTAGCTAGCGAGATCTACGAGCAGTACTTC. Supplemented by reference TRBV14 and TRBJ2-7, the full variable domain reads EAGVTQFPSHSVIEKGQTVTLRCDPISGHDNLYWYRRVMGKEIKFLLHFVKESKQDESGMPNNRFLAERTGGTYSTLKVQPAELEDSGVYFCASSQGLASEIYEQYFGPGTRLTVT.

The rearrangement uses TRBV30 and TRBJ2-7, with D perhaps matching TRBD1 (6 bases). Per the germline V gene, CDR1 is GTSNPN and CDR2 is SVGIG (reference sequence). The CDR3 loop spans 12 amino acids. The V and J ends lost 6 bases and 2 bases respectively, with 11 bases between them. The CDR3 coding sequence is TGTGCCTGTGCAGGGGACACCTACGAGCAGTACTTC. It encodes CACAGDTYEQYF.

The chain uses TRBV28 and TRBJ1-2; weak D call: TRBD1 (5 bases). The CDR3 runs 13 residues. From germline, CDR1 is MDHEN and CDR2 SYDVKM. Trimming took 2 bases from V and 5 from J, leaving 9 bases between them. For the CDR3, the DNA is TGTGCCAGCAGTTTAGGGGACCGTTATGGCTACACCTTC. Its translation is CASSLGDRYGYTF.

The chain carries TRBV30 and TRBJ1-2, with a possible D match to TRBD1 (6 bases). CDR3 size: 13 residues. The germline V gene encodes CDR1 GTSNPN and CDR2 SVGIG (reference sequence). V lost 6 bases, J lost 8 bases, and 19 bases lay in between. For the CDR3, the DNA is TGTGCCTGCCCGAGGGGCAGGGGAGGCGGCTACACCTTC. It codes for CACPRGRGGGYTF.

This rearrangement joins TRBV19 to TRBJ1-1, with D maybe TRBD1 (5 bases). CDR3 length: 14 amino acids. CDR1 is LNHDA, CDR2 SQIVND, per germline (reference sequence). V was trimmed by 3 bases and J by 4 bases, leaving 12 bases between them. This CDR3 is CASSIRDGRTEAFF. CDR3 coding DNA: TGTGCCAGTAGTATTCGGGACGGCCGCACTGAAGCTTTCTTT.

The chain carries TRBV5-8 and TRBJ1-1; D is ambiguous. Trimming took 1 base from V and 6 from J, leaving 7 bases between them. The CDR3 contains 12 residues. CDR1 is SGHTS and CDR2 is YDEGEE in the germline V gene. The CDR3 DNA reads as TGTGCCAGCAGCTTGAACGGTGCTGAAGCTTTCTTT. The encoded protein is CASSLNGAEAFF.

V and J are TRBV19 and TRBJ1-1, with 9 nucleotides matching TRBD1. CDR1 and CDR2 from the germline V gene are LNHDA and SQIVND (reference sequence). V shed 7 bases, J shed 10 bases, and the junction held 10 bases outside the gene matches. The CDR3 totals 13 residues. As DNA, the CDR3 is TGTGCCAGTATTATCGAGGGACAGGGTGCAGCTTTCTTT. This encodes CASIIEGQGAAFF.

This clone was detected once. The chain combines TRBV7-2 with TRBJ2-5; 9 nucleotides align to TRBD2. The CDR3 is made up of 14 amino acids. Trimming took 5 bases from V and 7 from J; bases not matched to a gene: 8. The germline V gene has CDR1 SGHTA and CDR2 FQGNSA. CDR3 loop: CASSMTSGGWTQYF. Here the CDR3 DNA reads TGTGCCAGCAGCATGACTAGCGGTGGGTGGACCCAGTACTTC.

The chain recombines TRBV7-9 with TRBJ1-2, with 9 bases fitting TRBD1. CDR3 length equals 13 residues. Losses at the gene ends were 4 bases for V and 8 bases for J; bases not matched to a gene: 5. Germline lookup yields CDR1 SEHNR and CDR2 FQNEAQ (reference sequence). The CDR3 protein is CASSSGTGPGYTF. CDR3 sequence (DNA): TGTGCCAGCAGCTCGGGGACAGGGCCCGGCTACACCTTC.

The gene calls are TRBV29-1 and TRBJ2-5, with D unresolved. The CDR3 runs 10 residues. V dropped 4 bases and J dropped 3 bases, with 3 bases sitting between them. Germline CDR1 reads SQVTM; CDR2 reads ANQGSEA. The DNA for the CDR3 is TGCAGCGTTGGGGAAGAGACCCAGTACTTC. It translates to CSVGEETQYF. Filled out from reference TRBV29-1 and TRBJ2-5, the complete variable domain reads SAVISQKPSRDICQRGTSLTIQCQVDSQVTMMFWYRQQPGQSLTLIATANQGSEATYESGFVIDKFPISRPNLTFSTLTVSNMSPEDSSIYLCSVGEETQYFGPGTRLLVL.

This chain links TRBV7-6 with TRBJ1-1; the D is unclear. Trimming removed 3 bases at V and 4 bases at J, with 9 bases between. The CDR3 runs to 13 residues. Germline assignment: CDR1 SGHVS and CDR2 FNYEAQ. CDR3: CASSFTPFTEAFF. The DNA of the CDR3 is TGTGCCAGCAGCTTTACTCCCTTCACTGAAGCTTTCTTT.

This chain joins TRBV2 and TRBJ1-1; D might be TRBD1 (5 bases). V lost 2 bases, J lost 4 bases, and 14 bases lay in between. Germline assignment: CDR1 SNHLY and CDR2 FYNNEI. The CDR3 totals 15 residues. The CDR3 DNA is TGTGCCAGCAGTGAATCCGTACGTGGGACCACTGAAGCTTTCTTT. Translated, it gives CASSESVRGTTEAFF. The full variable domain, with the rest looked up from reference TRBV2 and TRBJ1-1, is EPEVTQTPSHQVTQMGQEVILRCVPISNHLYFYWYRQILGQKVEFLVSFYNNEISEKSEIFDDQFSVERPDGSNFTLKIRSTKLEDSAMYFCASSESVRGTTEAFFGQGTRLTVV.

This chain links TRBV28 with TRBJ2-5, with D possibly TRBD2 on 7 matching bases. Germline CDR1 reads MDHEN; CDR2 reads SYDVKM. The length of the CDR3 is 16 residues. V was pared by 1 base and J by 3 bases, with 15 bases between. The CDR3 DNA is TGTGCCAGCAGTTTATTCCGGGGGGCGATCAAAGAGACCCAGTACTTC. As protein: CASSLFRGAIKETQYF.

This chain joins TRBV12-5 and TRBJ2-7, with 11 bases fitting TRBD1. The V and J ends lost 2 bases and 2 bases, in that order; junction bases with no gene match: 5. This CDR3 region has 16 residues. Germline V gene lookup returns CDR1 LGHNT and CDR2 FRNRAP. DNA for the CDR3: TGTGCTAGTGGTTTGCGTCCGGGACAGGGGGCCTACGAGCAGTACTTC. It encodes CASGLRPGQGAYEQYF.

This chain links TRBV29-1 with TRBJ2-2; 7 bases match TRBD2. Germline CDR1 and CDR2: SQVTM and ANQGSEA. The V and J ends lost 1 base and 8 bases, in that order; junction bases with no gene match: 13. The CDR3 extends over 16 amino acids. This CDR3 reads CSVEVWTSIEAGELFF. CDR3 bases: TGCAGCGTTGAAGTATGGACTAGTATAGAGGCTGGGGAGCTGTTTTTT.

The rearrangement uses TRBV7-9 and TRBJ2-1; TRBD2 aligns across 7 bases. This CDR3 has 14 amino acids. V gave up 1 base and J gave up 9 bases; unmatched junction bases: 6. Germline CDR1 reads SEHNR; CDR2 reads FQNEAQ (reference sequence). The CDR3 sequence: CASSLGTSVGEQFF. The CDR3 nucleotides are TGTGCCAGCAGCTTAGGTACTAGCGTAGGTGAGCAGTTCTTC.

Only one count was recorded for this clone. CDR3 in DNA: TGTGCCAGCAGCCGGACCATAGCGGGAGGGGTCAGAGATACGCAGTATTTT. This codes for CASSRTIAGGVRDTQYF. The chain recombines TRBV7-2 with TRBJ2-3; TRBD2 agrees at 11 bases. The CDR3 has 17 residues. Unmatched junction bases numbered 12, after V lost 5 bases and J lost 5 bases. Germline CDR1 SGHTA, CDR2 FQGNSA.

The chain is built from TRBV7-9 and TRBJ1-1, with TRBD1 as a possible D gene (6 bases). With 2 bases removed from V and 2 bases from J, the gap between germline ends came to 12 bases. The CDR3 loop spans 15 amino acids. Germline V CDR1 and CDR2: SEHNR, FQNEAQ (reference sequence). In DNA, the CDR3 is TGTGCCAGCAGCTTATCGGGGGGCCCAAACACTGAAGCTTTCTTT. It translates to CASSLSGGPNTEAFF.

The chain links TRBV9 to TRBJ1-1, with TRBD1 identical over 7 bases. Germline V gives CDR1 SGDLS, CDR2 YYNGEE. J gave up 4 bases and V 0 bases, and 6 bases lay outside the gene matches. CDR3 length: 15 amino acids. CDR3 in DNA: TGTGCCAGCAGCGTAGTCGGGGCAGGGGGCACTGAAGCTTTCTTT. Its protein product is CASSVVGAGGTEAFF.

The V call is TRBV28, the J call TRBJ2-7; 9 bases fit TRBD2. CDR3 length: 15 amino acids. In germline, CDR1 is MDHEN, CDR2 SYDVKM. V lost 3 bases to trimming and J lost 2 bases; unmatched junction nucleotides: 5. The CDR3 bases are TGTGCCAGCAGTTTCTCTCCTAGCGGGACCTACGAGCAGTACTTC. It specifies CASSFSPSGTYEQYF.

The J gene is TRBJ1-1, the V gene TRBV18; maybe TRBD1 (5 bases). Germline loops: CDR1 KGHSH, CDR2 LQKENI. The CDR3 length is 12 residues. V lost 8 bases and J lost 6, with 13 bases in between. CDR3 region: CASRGRDAEAFF. The CDR3 nucleotides are TGTGCCAGCAGGGGCCGTGACGCTGAAGCTTTCTTT.

This chain uses TRBV10-3 with TRBJ2-3, with TRBD2 matching 7 bases. V lost 5 bases and J lost 0; bases outside the gene matches: 5. This CDR3 comprises 15 residues. Germline lookup yields CDR1 ENHRY and CDR2 SYGVKD. For the CDR3, the DNA is TGTGCCATCAGTTTCGGTAGCGGGAGCACAGATACGCAGTATTTT. This sequence encodes CAISFGSGSTDTQYF.